The 20 T cell receptor beta chains given below trace back to one sample, sequenced in a study of blood T cell repertoires in COVID-19 (dated by TCRdb to 2018 to 2021). To prepare the library, the immunoSEQ multiplex PCR assay was applied. TCRdb limited this immuneACCESS table to in-frame rearrangements with V and J called. A share of clones is missing; checked studies link under half to unresolved V genes, and the rest is unexplained. In this sample the table shows hundreds of thousands of clones, approximately 90% of which occur a single time. The ten largest make up over 1% of the sample. Sample: PBMCs or T cells enriched from blood (not recorded which). The source of these receptors is a man younger than 45 who had recovered from COVID-19.

V usage is TRBV2 and J usage is TRBJ2-7; TRBD1 agrees at 7 bases. The CDR3 spans 14 residues. The germline CDR1 and CDR2 sequences are SNHLY and FYNNEI. The V and J ends lost 6 bases and 2 bases, in that order; junction bases with no gene match: 7. CDR3 sequence reads: CASRERQGPYEQYF. In DNA form, the CDR3 reads TGTGCCAGCAGAGAACGACAGGGTCCCTACGAGCAGTACTTC. Supplemented by reference TRBV2 and TRBJ2-7, the full variable domain reads EPEVTQTPSHQVTQMGQEVILRCVPISNHLYFYWYRQILGQKVEFLVSFYNNEISEKSEIFDDQFSVERPDGSNFTLKIRSTKLEDSAMYFCASRERQGPYEQYFGPGTRLTVT.

The chain links TRBV7-2 to TRBJ1-4; 7 bases map to TRBD1. Trimming removed 5 bases from V and 8 bases from J; junction bases left unmatched: 11. The CDR3 spans 15 residues. CDR1 is SGHTA, CDR2 FQGNSA, per germline. CDR3 bases: TGTGCCAGCAGCCCGAGGACAGGAGATGGGGAAAAACTGTTTTTT. It is translated as CASSPRTGDGEKLFF.

This chain connects TRBV5-8 to TRBJ1-2; TRBD1 matches at 7 bases. The CDR3 spans 12 residues. Germline CDR1 reads SGHTS; CDR2 reads YDEGEE. Trimming took 3 bases from V and 6 from J; bases not matched to a gene: 2. The CDR3 is CASSSGTDGYTF. The CDR3 DNA reads TGTGCCAGCAGCTCCGGGACAGATGGCTACACCTTC.

The CDR3 DNA is TGTGCCAGCAGCTCCTCGGGCGGGGAGCTGTTTTTT. Its translation is CASSSSGGELFF. This chain connects TRBV7-2 to TRBJ2-2; no clear D. Deletions cut 4 bases from V and 7 bases from J, with 7 bases between. Germline lookup yields CDR1 SGHTA and CDR2 FQGNSA. CDR3 length equals 12 residues. Filled out from reference TRBV7-2 and TRBJ2-2, the complete variable domain reads GAGVSQSPSNKVTEKGKDVELRCDPISGHTALYWYRQSLGQGLEFLIYFQGNSAPDKSGLPSDRFSAERTGGSVSTLTIQRTQQEDSAVYLCASSSSGGELFFGEGSRLTVL.

The chain couples TRBV6-2 or TRBV6-3 to TRBJ2-4; possible D gene TRBD1, 5 bases. Germline CDR1 is MNHEY and CDR2 is SVGEGT. Trimming took 0 bases from V and 3 from J, leaving 9 bases between them. This CDR3 region has 15 residues. In nucleotides, the CDR3 is TGTGCCAGCAGTTACTCAGGGGTAGGCAAAAACATTCAGTACTTC. Its translation: CASSYSGVGKNIQYF.

This clone turned up a few times. This chain joins TRBV4-3 and TRBJ1-3; 9 nucleotides agree with TRBD1. CDR1 LGHNA and CDR2 YSLEER come from the germline V gene. The CDR3 contains 16 residues. Germline trimming cut 4 bases from V and 2 bases from J; bases unmatched to any gene: 6. The CDR3 sequence: CASSRDTGGAGNTIYF. CDR3 in DNA: TGCGCCAGCAGCCGAGATACAGGGGGCGCTGGAAACACCATATATTTT.

The chain links TRBV7-8 to TRBJ2-4; D unclear. Per germline, CDR1 SGHVS and CDR2 FQNEAQ. Between the trimmed V and J ends, which lost 7 bases and 0 bases, there was a span of 16 bases. This CDR3 has 16 amino acids. CDR3 nucleotide sequence: TGTGCCAGCACTAACACCCCAGACTTAGCCAAAAACATTCAGTACTTC. Protein product: CASTNTPDLAKNIQYF.

This chain joins TRBV6-2 or TRBV6-3 and TRBJ2-5; D is unresolved. Germline assignment: CDR1 MNHEY and CDR2 SVGEGT. CDR3 size: 14 residues. V gave up 4 bases and J gave up 1 base, with 10 bases separating them. The CDR3: CASSSGAIQETQYF. The CDR3 DNA is TGTGCCAGCAGTTCAGGTGCCATCCAAGAGACCCAGTACTTC.

The chain employs TRBV2 and TRBJ2-3; D possibly corresponds to TRBD1 (5 bases). The CDR3 length is 15 residues. Germline CDR1 is SNHLY and CDR2 is FYNNEI. Trimming took off 8 bases at V and 2 bases at J, with 17 bases between the two ends. CDR3 sequence: CASGGKGHYTDTQYF. The DNA of the CDR3 is TGTGCCAGCGGTGGTAAGGGGCACTACACAGATACGCAGTATTTT. Combining the CDR3 with reference TRBV2 and TRBJ2-3 gives the whole variable domain EPEVTQTPSHQVTQMGQEVILRCVPISNHLYFYWYRQILGQKVEFLVSFYNNEISEKSEIFDDQFSVERPDGSNFTLKIRSTKLEDSAMYFCASGGKGHYTDTQYFGPGTRLTVL.

The chain carries TRBV24-1 and TRBJ2-1; D perhaps matches TRBD1 (6 bases). CDR1 is KGHDR and CDR2 is SFDVKD in the germline V gene. Trimming took 4 bases from V and 0 from J, leaving 12 bases between them. CDR3 length: 16 amino acids. This CDR3 is CATSDPGDSSYNEQFF. CDR3 in DNA: TGTGCCACCAGTGACCCAGGGGATAGCTCCTACAATGAGCAGTTCTTC.

Many counts were recorded for this clone. The rearrangement uses TRBV2 and TRBJ2-5; D is possibly TRBD1 (7 bases). Germline CDR1 and CDR2: SNHLY and FYNNEI. Trimming took off 1 base at V and 5 bases at J, with 17 bases between the two ends. The CDR3 runs to 16 residues. The CDR3, as DNA: TGTGCCAGCAGTGAAGGGACAGGAGGGGGAGTGGAGACCCAGTACTTC. Translating gives CASSEGTGGGVETQYF.

V gene TRBV27 combines with J gene TRBJ2-2; TRBD1 is a possible D gene (6 bases). The length of the CDR3 is 12 residues. V lost 10 bases and J 12 bases, leaving 18 bases between the germline ends. Germline V CDR1 and CDR2: MNHEY, SMNVEV (reference sequence). CDR3 protein: CAIKGQPVQLFF. The DNA of the CDR3 is TGTGCCATCAAAGGACAGCCGGTCCAGCTGTTTTTT.

The CDR3 nucleotides read TGTGCCAGCAGCTTAGCGGCGGGCCCGAACACTGAAGCTTTCTTT. Its protein is CASSLAAGPNTEAFF. The rearrangement uses TRBV7-2 and TRBJ1-1; D unresolved. Trimming cost V 0 bases and J 1 base, with 9 bases left between them. Germline V lookup: CDR1 SGHTA, CDR2 FQGNSA. The CDR3 is 15 residues long. Full variable domain (rest looked up from reference TRBV7-2 and TRBJ1-1): GAGVSQSPSNKVTEKGKDVELRCDPISGHTALYWYRQSLGQGLEFLIYFQGNSAPDKSGLPSDRFSAERTGGSVSTLTIQRTQQEDSAVYLCASSLAAGPNTEAFFGQGTRLTVV.

This clone was detected only once. The V call is TRBV5-1, the J call TRBJ2-1; the D is unclear. The CDR3 loop spans 13 amino acids. From germline, CDR1 is SGHRS and CDR2 YFSETQ. V lost 0 bases and J lost 8, with 9 bases in between. The CDR3 spells CASSLALPDEQFF. CDR3 nucleotide sequence: TGCGCCAGCAGCTTGGCCCTACCGGATGAGCAGTTCTTC.

This chain links TRBV7-2 with TRBJ2-7, with D possibly matching TRBD2 (6 bases). There are 18 residues in the CDR3. CDR1 and CDR2 (germline): SGHTA, FQGNSA. V gave up 2 bases and J gave up 4 bases, with 24 bases separating them. Here the CDR3 reads CASSLRPSARLEAYEQYF. The DNA for the CDR3 is TGTGCCAGCAGCTTAAGGCCTAGCGCCAGGCTCGAGGCTTACGAGCAGTACTTC.

This clone was found once. The chain carries TRBV13 and TRBJ1-2; D is perhaps TRBD1 (5 bases). Trimming pared 1 base from V and 1 base from J, leaving 13 bases between. Germline assignment: CDR1 PRHDT and CDR2 FYEKMQ (reference sequence). This CDR3 region has 16 residues. CDR3 amino acids: CASSLEHWGLNYGYTF. The CDR3, as DNA: TGTGCCAGCAGCTTAGAACATTGGGGCCTTAACTATGGCTACACCTTC.

The chain is built from TRBV9 and TRBJ2-1, with D unclear. This CDR3 is built from 16 residues. V shed 2 bases and J shed 1 base, with 13 bases lying between them. Germline CDR1 is SGDLS and CDR2 is YYNGEE. The CDR3 DNA reads as TGTGCCAGCAGCGTGGCCGAGGCATTGTCCTACAATGAGCAGTTCTTC. Amino acids: CASSVAEALSYNEQFF.

The chain recombines TRBV12-3 or TRBV12-4 with TRBJ2-7, with 8 bases matching TRBD1. This CDR3 contains 12 residues. Losses at the gene ends were 11 bases for V and 3 bases for J; bases not matched to a gene: 6. In DNA, the CDR3 is TGTGCCTCAACGGGACAGGACTACGAGCAGTACTTC. Protein product: CASTGQDYEQYF.

The rearrangement uses TRBV9 and TRBJ1-1; weak D call: TRBD1 (5 bases). V shed 0 bases and J shed 1 base, with 10 bases lying between them. The CDR3 loop spans 15 amino acids. Germline loops: CDR1 SGDLS, CDR2 YYNGEE. The CDR3 nucleotides are TGTGCCAGCAGCGTAGGGGCAGGGCCGAACACTGAAGCTTTCTTT. It translates to CASSVGAGPNTEAFF.

The chain combines TRBV12-3 or TRBV12-4 with TRBJ2-7; D is undetermined. The CDR3 loop spans 12 amino acids. The V gene lost 3 bases and the J gene lost 4 bases, with 7 bases spanning the gap. The CDR3 nucleotides are TGTGCCAGCAGTTTGGGCCAGTACGAGCAGTACTTC. This encodes CASSLGQYEQYF.